Given below is one TCR beta chain in context. The data are from a study of shared clonotypes between healthy human individuals. Genomic DNA of each subset was evenly split across several immunoSEQ plates. Original methodology: For the immunoSEQ data, sequences were junction-only without quality scores, so filtering differed. The data were produced by immunoSEQ multiplex PCR, yet TCRdb's version contains in-frame clones alone and is incomplete. Clone size and V and J calls were adopted from that table, with D and trimming inferred from the DNA. The repertoire includes some 1,900,000 clones, roughly 95% of them detected once, and around 1.2% sits in the top ten. Terminally differentiated effector memory CD45RA+ cells were excluded from the naive CD8 cells, which were CD45RO-negative and positively selected for CCR7. V was trimmed by 3 bases and J by 0 bases, leaving 6 bases between them. CDR3 length: 14 amino acids. Germline CDR1 SGHVS, CDR2 FQNEAQ.

What was sequenced was naive CD8+ T cells sorted from blood. This chain links TRBV7-8 with TRBJ2-1; D is unresolved. This TCR was recovered from a man between 18 and 35 years old in good health. CDR3 DNA: TGTGCCAGCAGCTTCTATAACTCCTACAATGAGCAGTTCTTC. Translation gives CASSFYNSYNEQFF.